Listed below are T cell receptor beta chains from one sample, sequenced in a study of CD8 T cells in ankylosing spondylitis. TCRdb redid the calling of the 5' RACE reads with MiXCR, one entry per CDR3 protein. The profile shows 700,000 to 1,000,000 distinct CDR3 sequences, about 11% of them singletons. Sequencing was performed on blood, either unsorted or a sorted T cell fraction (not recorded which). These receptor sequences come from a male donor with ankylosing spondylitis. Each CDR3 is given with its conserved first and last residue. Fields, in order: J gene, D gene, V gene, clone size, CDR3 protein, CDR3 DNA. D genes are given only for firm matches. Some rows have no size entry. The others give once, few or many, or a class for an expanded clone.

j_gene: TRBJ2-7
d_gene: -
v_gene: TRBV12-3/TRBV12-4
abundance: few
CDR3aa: CASSPRTQYEQYF
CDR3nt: TGTGCCAGCAGCCCTAGAACCCAATACGAGCAGTACTTC

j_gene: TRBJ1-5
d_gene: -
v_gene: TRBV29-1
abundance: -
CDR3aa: CSVGNSNQPQHF
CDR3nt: TGCAGCGTTGGGAACAGTAATCAGCCCCAGCATTTT

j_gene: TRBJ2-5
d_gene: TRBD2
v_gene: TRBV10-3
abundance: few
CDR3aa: CAIKSSPGLAVETQYF
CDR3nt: TGTGCCATCAAAAGTTCCCCGGGACTAGCGGTGGAGACCCAGTACTTC

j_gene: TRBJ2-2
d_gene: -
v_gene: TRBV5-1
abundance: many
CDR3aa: CASSLAPNTGELFF
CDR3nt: TGCGCCAGCAGCTTGGCCCCTAACACCGGGGAGCTGTTTTTT

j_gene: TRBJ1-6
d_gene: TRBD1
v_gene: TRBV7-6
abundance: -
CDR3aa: CASSAGTENSPLHF
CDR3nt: TGTGCCAGCAGCGCCGGGACAGAAAATTCACCCCTCCACTTT

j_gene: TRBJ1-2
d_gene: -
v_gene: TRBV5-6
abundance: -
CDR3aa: CASSSGRGIYGYTF
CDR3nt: TGTGCCAGCAGCTCCGGACGGGGGATCTATGGCTACACCTTC

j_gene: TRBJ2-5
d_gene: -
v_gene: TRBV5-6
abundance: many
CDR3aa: CASSLDTSVRTQYF
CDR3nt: TGTGCCAGCAGCTTGGATACCTCCGTGAGGACCCAGTACTTC

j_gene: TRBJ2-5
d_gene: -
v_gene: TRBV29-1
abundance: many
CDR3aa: CSARGQGQETQYF
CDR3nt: TGCAGCGCCCGAGGCCAGGGACAAGAGACCCAGTACTTC

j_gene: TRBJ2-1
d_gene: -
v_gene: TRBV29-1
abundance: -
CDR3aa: CSVLEYPEQFF
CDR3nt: TGCAGCGTCCTCGAGTATCCTGAGCAGTTCTTC

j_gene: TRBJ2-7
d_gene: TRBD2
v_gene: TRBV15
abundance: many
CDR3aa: CATSFLAGLSYEQYF
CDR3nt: TGTGCCACCAGCTTCCTAGCGGGACTCTCCTACGAGCAGTACTTC

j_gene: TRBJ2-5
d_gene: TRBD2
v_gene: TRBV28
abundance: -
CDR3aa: CASDPSGGAEETQYF
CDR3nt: TGTGCCAGCGACCCTAGCGGGGGGGCGGAGGAGACCCAGTACTTC

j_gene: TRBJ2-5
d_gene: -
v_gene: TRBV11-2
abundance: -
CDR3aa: CASSLNLVGTQYF
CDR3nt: TGTGCCAGCAGCTTAAACCTTGTTGGGACCCAGTACTTC

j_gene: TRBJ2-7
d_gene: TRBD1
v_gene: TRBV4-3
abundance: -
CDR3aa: CASSQVTGQGSYEQYF
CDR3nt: TGCGCCAGCAGCCAGGTTACGGGACAGGGATCCTACGAGCAGTACTTC

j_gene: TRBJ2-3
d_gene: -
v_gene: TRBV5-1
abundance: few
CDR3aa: CASSSADTDTQYF
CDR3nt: TGCGCCAGCAGCTCGGCCGACACAGATACGCAGTATTTT

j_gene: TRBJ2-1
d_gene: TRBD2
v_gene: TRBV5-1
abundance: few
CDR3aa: CASSIAGVVSYNEQFF
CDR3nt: TGCGCCAGCAGTATAGCGGGAGTGGTGTCCTACAATGAGCAGTTCTTC

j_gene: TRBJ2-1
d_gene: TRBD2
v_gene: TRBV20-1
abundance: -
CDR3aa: CSARLAGGHNEQFF
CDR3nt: TGCAGTGCTAGACTAGCGGGGGGTCACAATGAGCAGTTCTTC

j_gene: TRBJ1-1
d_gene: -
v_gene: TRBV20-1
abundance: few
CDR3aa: CSAGGGMGYTEAFF
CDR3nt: TGCAGTGCTGGGGGGGGAATGGGTTACACTGAAGCTTTCTTT

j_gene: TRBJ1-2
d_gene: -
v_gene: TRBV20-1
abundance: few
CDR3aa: CSAWDTLDYGYTF
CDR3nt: TGCAGTGCTTGGGACACCCTCGACTATGGCTACACCTTC

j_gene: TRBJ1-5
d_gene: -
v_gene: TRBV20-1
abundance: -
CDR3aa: CSARWQGPSNQPQHF
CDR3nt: TGCAGTGCTAGATGGCAGGGCCCGAGCAATCAGCCCCAGCATTTT

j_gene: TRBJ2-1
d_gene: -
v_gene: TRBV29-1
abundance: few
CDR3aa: CSVGALLDNEQFF
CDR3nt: TGCAGCGTTGGGGCTCTTCTCGATAATGAGCAGTTCTTC

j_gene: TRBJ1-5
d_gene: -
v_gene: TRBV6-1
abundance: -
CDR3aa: CASRDRWNQPQHF
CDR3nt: TGTGCCAGCAGGGACAGATGGAATCAGCCCCAGCATTTT

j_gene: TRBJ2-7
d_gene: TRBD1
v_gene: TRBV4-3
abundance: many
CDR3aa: CASSQDRGSSYEQYF
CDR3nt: TGCGCCAGCAGCCAAGACAGGGGGAGCTCCTACGAGCAGTACTTC

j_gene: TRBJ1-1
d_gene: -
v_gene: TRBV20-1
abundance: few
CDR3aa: CSAPQGFNTEAFF
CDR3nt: TGCAGTGCTCCGCAGGGGTTTAACACTGAAGCTTTCTTT

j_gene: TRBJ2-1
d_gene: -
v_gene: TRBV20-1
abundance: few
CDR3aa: CSARRLESHNEQFF
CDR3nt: TGCAGTGCTAGACGACTAGAATCCCACAATGAGCAGTTCTTC

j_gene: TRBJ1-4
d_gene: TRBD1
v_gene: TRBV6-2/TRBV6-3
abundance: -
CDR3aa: CASNGGQTATNEKLFF
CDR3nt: TGTGCCAGCAACGGGGGACAGACTGCAACTAATGAAAAACTGTTTTTT

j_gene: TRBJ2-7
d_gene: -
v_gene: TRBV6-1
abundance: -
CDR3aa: CASSEEWRAYEQYF
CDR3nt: TGTGCCAGCAGTGAAGAGTGGAGGGCCTACGAGCAGTACTTC

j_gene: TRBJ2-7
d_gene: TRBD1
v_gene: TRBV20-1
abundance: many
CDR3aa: CSRGTGAGEQYF
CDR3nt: TGCAGTCGGGGGACAGGGGCTGGCGAGCAGTACTTC

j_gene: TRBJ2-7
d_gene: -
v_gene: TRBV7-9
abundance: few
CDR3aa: CASSPRGWNNEQYF
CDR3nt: TGTGCCAGCAGCCCTCGAGGGTGGAACAACGAGCAGTACTTC

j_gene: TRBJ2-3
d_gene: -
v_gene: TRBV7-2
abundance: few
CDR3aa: CASSFTLDTQYF
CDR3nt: TGTGCCAGCAGCTTTACTTTAGATACGCAGTATTTT

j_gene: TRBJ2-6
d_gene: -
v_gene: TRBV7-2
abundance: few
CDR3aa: CASSLFWVSGANVLTF
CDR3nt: TGTGCCAGCAGCTTATTCTGGGTCTCTGGGGCCAACGTCCTGACTTTC

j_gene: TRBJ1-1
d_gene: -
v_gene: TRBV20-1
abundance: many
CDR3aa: CSALEGSGDTEAFF
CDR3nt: TGCAGTGCCTTAGAGGGGAGTGGTGACACTGAAGCTTTCTTT

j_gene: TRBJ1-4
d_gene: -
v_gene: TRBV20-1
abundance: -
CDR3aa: CSARLQGPIGVF
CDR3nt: TGCAGTGCTAGACTCCAAGGACCCATCGGGGTTTTT

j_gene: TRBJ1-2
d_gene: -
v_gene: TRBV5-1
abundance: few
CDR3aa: CASSLGTINYGYTF
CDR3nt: TGCGCCAGCAGCTTGGGGACAATTAACTATGGCTACACCTTC

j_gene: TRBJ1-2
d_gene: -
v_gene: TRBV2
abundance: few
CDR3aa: CASSEERYISGYTF
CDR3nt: TGTGCCAGCAGTGAAGAAAGGTACATCTCCGGCTACACCTTC

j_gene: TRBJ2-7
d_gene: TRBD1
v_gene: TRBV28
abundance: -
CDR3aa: CASSPLRDRAHEQYF
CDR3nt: TGTGCCAGCAGTCCCCTCCGGGACAGGGCCCACGAGCAGTACTTC

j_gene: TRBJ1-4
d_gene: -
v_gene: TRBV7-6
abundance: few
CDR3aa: CASSPQLTNEKLFF
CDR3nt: TGTGCCAGCAGCCCACAGCTTACTAATGAAAAACTGTTTTTT

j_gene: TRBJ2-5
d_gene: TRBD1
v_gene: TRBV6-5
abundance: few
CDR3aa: CASSYAGTGQETQYF
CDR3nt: TGTGCCAGCAGTTACGCCGGGACAGGGCAAGAGACCCAGTACTTC

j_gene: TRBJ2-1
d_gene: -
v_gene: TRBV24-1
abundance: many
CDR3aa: CATSEGGIGEQFF
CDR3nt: TGTGCCACCAGTGAAGGGGGAATAGGTGAGCAGTTCTTC

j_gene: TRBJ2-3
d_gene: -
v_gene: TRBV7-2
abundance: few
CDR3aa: CASSLGFRDTQYF
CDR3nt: TGTGCCAGCAGCTTAGGATTTCGCGATACGCAGTATTTT

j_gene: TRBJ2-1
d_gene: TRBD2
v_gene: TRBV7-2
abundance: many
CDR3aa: CASSLGLAGGINEQFF
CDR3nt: TGTGCCAGCAGCTTAGGGTTAGCGGGAGGGATAAATGAGCAGTTCTTC

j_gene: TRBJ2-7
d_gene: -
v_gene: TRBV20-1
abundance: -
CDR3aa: CSAPYRLVGSYEQYF
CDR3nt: TGCAGTGCCCCCTACCGGCTAGTTGGATCCTACGAGCAGTACTTC

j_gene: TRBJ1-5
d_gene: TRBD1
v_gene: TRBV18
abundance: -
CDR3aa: CASSLSGGVQPQHF
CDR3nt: TGTGCCAGCTCGTTATCAGGGGGCGTTCAGCCCCAGCATTTT

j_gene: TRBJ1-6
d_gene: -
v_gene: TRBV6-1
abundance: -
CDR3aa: CASSRFSYNSPLHF
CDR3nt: TGTGCCAGCAGTCGTTTCTCCTATAATTCACCCCTCCACTTT

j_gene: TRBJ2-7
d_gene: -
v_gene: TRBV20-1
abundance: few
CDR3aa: CSAPPGAYEQYF
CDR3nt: TGCAGTGCCCCTCCCGGGGCGTACGAGCAGTACTTC

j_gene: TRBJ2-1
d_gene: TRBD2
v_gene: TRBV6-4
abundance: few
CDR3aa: CASRTSAANNEQFF
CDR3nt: TGTGCCAGCAGGACTAGCGCCGCTAACAATGAGCAGTTCTTC

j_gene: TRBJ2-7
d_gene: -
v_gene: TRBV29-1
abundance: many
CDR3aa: CSVEVGATYEQYF
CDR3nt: TGCAGCGTTGAAGTGGGGGCCACCTACGAGCAGTACTTC

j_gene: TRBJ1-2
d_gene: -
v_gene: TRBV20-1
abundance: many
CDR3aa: CSAFGNYGYTF
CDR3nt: TGCAGTGCTTTTGGGAACTATGGCTACACCTTC

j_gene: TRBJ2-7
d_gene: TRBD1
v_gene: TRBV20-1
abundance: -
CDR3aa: CSAPVSDRGYEQYF
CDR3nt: TGCAGTGCCCCCGTCTCGGACAGGGGCTACGAGCAGTACTTC